By proportion, the clone carrying this TCR beta chain is medium-sized (0.01 to 0.1%). Its specificity is not known. RNA transcripts were the template for amplifying TCR beta CDR3 regions. HTBI primers were used for first-round RT-PCR of the TCR CDR3. Via MiXCR, TCRdb re-called the multiplex PCR reads, giving one row per CDR3 protein. In the table there are a few hundred thousand distinct CDR3 sequences, 40% to 50% of which are singletons. This sample was included in a study of T cells in Graves' hyperthyroidism and ophthalmopathy. Findings and caveats of the study: From stable hyperthyroidism, ophthalmopathy was separated by a 13 V-J model.

Clinical symptoms, serum thyroxine, TRAb, thyroid ultrasound and orbital computed tomography informed diagnoses. The TCR was taken from an adult woman with Graves' disease, either hyperthyroidism or ophthalmopathy (not recorded which). The sequenced material came from peripheral blood or thyroid tissue (not recorded which).

CDR3 in amino acids: CASQGQDYNSPLHF. The DNA for the CDR3 is TGTGCCAGCCAGGGACAGGATTATAATTCACCCCTCCACTTT. V and J are TRBV11-2 and TRBJ1-6; 8 bases fit TRBD1. The V and J ends lost 8 bases and 4 bases, in that order; junction bases with no gene match: 4. This CDR3 spans 14 amino acids. Germline loops: CDR1 SGHAT, CDR2 FQNNGV.